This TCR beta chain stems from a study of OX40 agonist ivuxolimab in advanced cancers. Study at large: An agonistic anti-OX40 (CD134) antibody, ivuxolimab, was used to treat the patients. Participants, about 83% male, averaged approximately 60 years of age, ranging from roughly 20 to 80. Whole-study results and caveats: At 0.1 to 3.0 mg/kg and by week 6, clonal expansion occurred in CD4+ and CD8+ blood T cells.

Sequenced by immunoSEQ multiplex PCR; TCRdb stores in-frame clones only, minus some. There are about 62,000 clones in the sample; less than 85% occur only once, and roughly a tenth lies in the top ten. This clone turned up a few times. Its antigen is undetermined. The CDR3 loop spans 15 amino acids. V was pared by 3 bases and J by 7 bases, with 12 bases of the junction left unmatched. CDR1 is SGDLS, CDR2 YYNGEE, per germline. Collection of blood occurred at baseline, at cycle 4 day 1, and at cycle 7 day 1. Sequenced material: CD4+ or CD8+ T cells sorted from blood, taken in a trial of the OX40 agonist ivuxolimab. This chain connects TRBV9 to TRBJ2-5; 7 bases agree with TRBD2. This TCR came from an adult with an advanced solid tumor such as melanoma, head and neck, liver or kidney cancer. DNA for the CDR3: TGTGCCAGCAGCGGATACGGGCAGCCGGGGGGGACCCAGTACTTC. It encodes CASSGYGQPGGTQYF.